This TCR beta chain stems from a study of blood T cell repertoires in COVID-19. V was clipped by 1 base and J by 3 bases, with 6 bases between them. From germline, CDR1 is SEHNR and CDR2 FQNEAQ (reference sequence). The CDR3 runs to 13 residues. This clone was recorded once. Sequencing was performed with immunoSEQ multiplex PCR; in TCRdb, only in-frame clones are kept and a portion is missing. The table records some 100,000 clones, roughly 90% of them present only once. The TCR sequence derives from a human donor with active COVID-19. The donor label of this sample is uncertain. The genes are TRBV7-9 and TRBJ2-5, with a possible D match to TRBD1 (5 bases). The sequencing sample was made of peripheral blood. The CDR3 nucleotides are TGTGCCAGCAGCTTAGTCAGGGAAGAGACCCAGTACTTC. Its translation: CASSLVREETQYF. Together with reference TRBV7-9 and TRBJ2-5, the CDR3 gives the full variable domain: DTGVSQNPRHKITKRGQNVTFRCDPISEHNRLYWYRQTLGQGPEFLTYFQNEAQLEKSRLLSDRFSAERPKGSFSTLEIQRTEQGDSAMYLCASSLVREETQYFGPGTRLLVL.